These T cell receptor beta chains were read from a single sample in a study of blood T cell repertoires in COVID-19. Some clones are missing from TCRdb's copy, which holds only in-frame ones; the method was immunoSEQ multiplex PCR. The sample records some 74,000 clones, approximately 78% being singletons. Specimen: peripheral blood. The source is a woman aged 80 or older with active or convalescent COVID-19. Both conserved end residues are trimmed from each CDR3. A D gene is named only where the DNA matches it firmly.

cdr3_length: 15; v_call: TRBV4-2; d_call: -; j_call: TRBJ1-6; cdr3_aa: ASSQVGQKYYNSPLH
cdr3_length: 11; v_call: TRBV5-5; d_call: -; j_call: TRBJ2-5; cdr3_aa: ASSLSGGETQY
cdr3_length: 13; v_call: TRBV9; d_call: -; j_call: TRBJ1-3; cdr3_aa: ASSSRDGSGNTIY
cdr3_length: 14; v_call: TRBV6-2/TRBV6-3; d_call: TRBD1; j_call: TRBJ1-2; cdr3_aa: ASSYSRQGADYGYT
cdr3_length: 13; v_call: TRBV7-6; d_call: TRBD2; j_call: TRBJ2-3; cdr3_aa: ASSPRTSGTDTQY
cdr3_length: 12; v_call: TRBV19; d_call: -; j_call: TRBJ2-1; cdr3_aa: ASSRTETYNEQF
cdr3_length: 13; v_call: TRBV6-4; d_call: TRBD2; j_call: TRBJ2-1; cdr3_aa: ASSVLAGSYNEQF
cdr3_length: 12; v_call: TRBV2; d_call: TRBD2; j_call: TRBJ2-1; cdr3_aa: ASRTGTSAAEQF
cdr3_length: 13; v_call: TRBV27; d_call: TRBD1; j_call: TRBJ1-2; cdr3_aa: ASRKRTGSNYGYT
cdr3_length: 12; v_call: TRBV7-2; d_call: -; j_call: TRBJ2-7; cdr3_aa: ASSFGGKVYEQY
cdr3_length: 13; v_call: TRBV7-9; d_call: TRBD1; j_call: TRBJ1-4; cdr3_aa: ASFQQGRTNEKLF
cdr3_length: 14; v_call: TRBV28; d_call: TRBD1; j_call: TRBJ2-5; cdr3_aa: ASSSTGTGVGETQY